Listed below are T cell receptor beta chains from one sample, sequenced in a study of T cells expressing NK-cell markers. TCRdb reprocessed the 5' RACE reads, keeping one entry per CDR3 protein, no DNA. The sample has 150,000 or so distinct CDR3 sequences, and its top ten clones hold around a third. The source material was blood T cells: a sorted CD56 or NKG2C T cell subset, CD4+ or CD8+ T cells, or bulk PBMC T cells (not recorded which). These receptors were obtained from a woman aged 50 to 65 in good health. CDR3s include the opening cysteine and the closing phenylalanine or tryptophan.

>TRBV4-1|TRBJ2-7
CASSQDPTLVYEQYF
>TRBV6-5|TRBJ2-1
CASSYSVGDEQFF
>TRBV6-5|TRBJ2-7
CASRWDRLTYEQYF
>TRBV7-9|TRBJ2-1
CASSLVQGANNEQFF
>TRBV7-9|TRBJ2-1
CASTTPLEARKQFF
>TRBV2|TRBJ2-1
CASITPGGAITYNEQFF
>TRBV4-1|TRBJ2-2
CASSQGPPRGTGGGELFF
>TRBV2|TRBJ2-3
CATRGTTDTQYF
>TRBV12-5|TRBJ2-3
CASGRGWDTQYF
>TRBV20-1|TRBJ2-5
CSARDRDRSETQYF
>TRBV9|TRBJ2-1
CASSVGLAMGNEQFF
>TRBV24-1|TRBJ2-1
CATRGQGAYNEQFF
>TRBV4-2|TRBJ2-3
CASSVGIQVGTDTQYF
>TRBV12-5|TRBJ1-2
CASGARSHGYTF
>TRBV19|TRBJ2-2
CASSSALSHRELFF